The subject of this entry is one T cell receptor (beta chain). Its target is unknown. The sample is drawn from a study of T cell responses to AZD1222 COVID-19 vaccine. Some clones are missing from TCRdb's copy, which holds only in-frame ones; the method was immunoSEQ multiplex PCR. This table has under 150,000 clones, about 92% appearing once. Points from the study as a whole: Among those given AZD1222, only five or six were seropositive at baseline. Females made up more of the donors, who were largely white British, and clonal diversity may have come out too low. Dominant CD4 TCR responses targeted spike regions 160-218 and 743-854. Repertoires were sampled only after the peak T cell response.

The receptor was isolated from an adult in good health. This specimen consisted of peripheral blood, obtained on day 0 of AZD1222 vaccination.

DNA of the CDR3: TGTGCCAGCAGCTCGGGACAGGGGGCGAGGAATGAGCAGTTCTTC. Residues: CASSSGQGARNEQFF. This chain connects TRBV7-9 to TRBJ2-1; 12 nucleotides align to TRBD1. The germline V gene encodes CDR1 SEHNR and CDR2 FQNEAQ (reference sequence). V shed 4 bases and J 7 bases; nucleotides not matched to a gene: 5. This CDR3 spans 15 amino acids.